The T cell receptor (beta chain) under discussion was sequenced for a study of long-term antiretroviral therapy in people with HIV. Looked up from germline, CDR1 is SGHKS and CDR2 is YYEKEE (reference sequence). Trimming pared 2 bases from V and 6 bases from J, leaving 13 bases between. This CDR3 has 14 residues. The run of the v3.0 immunoSEQ assay was at survey level. Produced via immunoSEQ multiplex PCR; TCRdb's table is partial and in-frame only. The sample has tens of thousands of clones; less than 85% are singletons. As regards this clone: Its antigen is undetermined.

HIV-positive participants were all treated in the United States. Study-wide results and limits: There were no data on ART adherence, viral resistance or therapy changes, a gap that limits inferences about post-ART repertoire changes.

Sequenced here: unsorted PBMCs, sampled 2.3 years after starting antiretroviral therapy. The chain employs TRBV5-5 and TRBJ2-3; D gene unclear. The receptor comes from a man aged 35-49 years with HIV. CDR3 sequence (DNA): TGTGCCAGCAGCTTTCGGGTCAGAACGGATACGCAGTATTTT. This sequence encodes CASSFRVRTDTQYF. The variable domain in full, with the rest retrieved from reference TRBV5-5 and TRBJ2-3, is DAGVTQSPTHLIKTRGQQVTLRCSPISGHKSVSWYQQVLGQGPQFIFQYYEKEERGRGNFPDRFSARQFPNYSSELNVNALLLGDSALYLCASSFRVRTDTQYFGPGTRLTVL.